At least ten counts were recorded for the clone carrying this TCR beta chain. Antigen specificity is unknown. CDR3 length: 14 amino acids. Germline V gene lookup returns CDR1 MDHEN and CDR2 SYDVKM. V gave up 1 base and J gave up 5 bases, with 11 bases separating them. This sample stems from a study of T cells in Graves' hyperthyroidism and ophthalmopathy. TCR beta CDR3 regions were amplified from RNA transcripts. The HTBI primer set was used in a first-round RT-PCR of the TCR CDR3. TCRdb passed the multiplex PCR reads through MiXCR, listing each CDR3 protein once. The sample holds fewer than 750,000 distinct CDR3 sequences; more than 12% are singletons and the top ten take 12%. Findings of the study overall: In blood, most of the thyroid clonotypes expanded above 0.001 were also present.

Sequenced material: blood. J is TRBJ2-5 and V is TRBV28; D call uncertain. The clonotype originates from a woman in her forties or fifties with Graves' ophthalmopathy. This CDR3 reads CASSLSRVSETQYF. The DNA for the CDR3 is TGTGCCAGCAGTTTATCTCGGGTGAGCGAGACCCAGTACTTC.